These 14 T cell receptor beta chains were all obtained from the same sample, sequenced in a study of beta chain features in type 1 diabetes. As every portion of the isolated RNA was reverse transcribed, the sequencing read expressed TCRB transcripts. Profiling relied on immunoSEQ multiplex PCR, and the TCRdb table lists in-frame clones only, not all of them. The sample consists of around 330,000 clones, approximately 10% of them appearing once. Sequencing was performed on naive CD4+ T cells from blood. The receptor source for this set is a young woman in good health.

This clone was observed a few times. The CDR3 here is CASSQDRVQGYSSGYTF. The CDR3 DNA reads as TGTGCCAGCAGCCAAGATCGAGTACAGGGTTACTCAAGTGGCTACACCTTC. V is TRBV14 and J is TRBJ1-2, with D perhaps matching TRBD1 (6 bases). The CDR3 extends over 17 amino acids. The V and J ends lost 0 bases and 7 bases respectively, with 21 bases between them. Germline CDR1 SGHDN, CDR2 FVKESK. Looking up the rest from reference TRBV14 and TRBJ1-2 gives the full variable domain: EAGVTQFPSHSVIEKGQTVTLRCDPISGHDNLYWYRRVMGKEIKFLLHFVKESKQDESGMPNNRFLAERTGGTYSTLKVQPAELEDSGVYFCASSQDRVQGYSSGYTFGSGTRLTVV.

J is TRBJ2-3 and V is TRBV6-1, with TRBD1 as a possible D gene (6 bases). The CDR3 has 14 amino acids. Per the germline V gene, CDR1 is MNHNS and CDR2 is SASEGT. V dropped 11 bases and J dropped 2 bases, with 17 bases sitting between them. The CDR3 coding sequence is TGTGCCGGTGCGAGGACAGCCACCACAGATACGCAGTATTTT. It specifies CAGARTATTDTQYF.

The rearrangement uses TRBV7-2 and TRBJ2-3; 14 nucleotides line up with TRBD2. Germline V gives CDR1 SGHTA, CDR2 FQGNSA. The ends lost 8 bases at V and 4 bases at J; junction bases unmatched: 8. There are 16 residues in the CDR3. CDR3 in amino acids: CASRGTSGSNADTQYF. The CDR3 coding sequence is TGTGCCAGCCGAGGGACTAGCGGGAGTAATGCAGATACGCAGTATTTT.

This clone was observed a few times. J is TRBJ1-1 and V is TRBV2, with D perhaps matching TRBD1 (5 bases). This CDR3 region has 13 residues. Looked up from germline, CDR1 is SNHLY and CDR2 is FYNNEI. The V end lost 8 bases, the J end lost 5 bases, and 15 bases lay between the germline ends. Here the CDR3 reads CASGRQRQTEAFF. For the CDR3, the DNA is TGTGCCAGCGGCCGACAGCGCCAGACTGAAGCTTTCTTT.

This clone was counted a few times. The DNA for the CDR3 is TGTGCCAGCAGCTTACAGCTAGCGGGAGGTCGGGAGACCCAGTACTTC. Translating gives CASSLQLAGGRETQYF. The rearrangement uses TRBV7-2 and TRBJ2-5; TRBD2 aligns across 11 bases. The length of the CDR3 is 16 residues. V shed 2 bases, J shed 5 bases, and the junction held 7 bases outside the gene matches. CDR1 SGHTA and CDR2 FQGNSA come from the germline V gene. Drawing the rest from reference TRBV7-2 and TRBJ2-5, the complete variable domain is GAGVSQSPSNKVTEKGKDVELRCDPISGHTALYWYRQSLGQGLEFLIYFQGNSAPDKSGLPSDRFSAERTGGSVSTLTIQRTQQEDSAVYLCASSLQLAGGRETQYFGPGTRLLVL.

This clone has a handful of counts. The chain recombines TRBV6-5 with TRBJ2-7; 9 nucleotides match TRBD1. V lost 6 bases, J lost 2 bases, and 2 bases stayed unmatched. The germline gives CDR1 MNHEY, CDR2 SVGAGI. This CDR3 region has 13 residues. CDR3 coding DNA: TGTGCCAGCAGACAGGGGGCTACCTACGAGCAGTACTTC. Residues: CASRQGATYEQYF.

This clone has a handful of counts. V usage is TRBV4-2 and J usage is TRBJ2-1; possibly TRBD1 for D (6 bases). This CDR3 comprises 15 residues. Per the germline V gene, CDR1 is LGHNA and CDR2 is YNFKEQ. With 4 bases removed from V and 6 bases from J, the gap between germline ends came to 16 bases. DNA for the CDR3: TGTGCCAGCAGCCGGGACACCGGGGTGGGCAATGAGCAGTTCTTC. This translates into CASSRDTGVGNEQFF.

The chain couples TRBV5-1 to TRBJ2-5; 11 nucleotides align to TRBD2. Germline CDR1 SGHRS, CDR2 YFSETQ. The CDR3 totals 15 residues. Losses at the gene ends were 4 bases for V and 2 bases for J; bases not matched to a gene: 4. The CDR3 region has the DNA TGCGCCAGCAGCCACGGGACTAGCGGACAAGAGACCCAGTACTTC. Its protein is CASSHGTSGQETQYF.

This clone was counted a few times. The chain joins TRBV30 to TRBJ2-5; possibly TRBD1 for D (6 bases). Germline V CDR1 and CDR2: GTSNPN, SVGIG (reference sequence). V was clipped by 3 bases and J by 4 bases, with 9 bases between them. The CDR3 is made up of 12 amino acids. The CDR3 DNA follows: TGTGCCTGGAGGGACAGCTCAGAGACCCAGTACTTC. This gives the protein CAWRDSSETQYF.

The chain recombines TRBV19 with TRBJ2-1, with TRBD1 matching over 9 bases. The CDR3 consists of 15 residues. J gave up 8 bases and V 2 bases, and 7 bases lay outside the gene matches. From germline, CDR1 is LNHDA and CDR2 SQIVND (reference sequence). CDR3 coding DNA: TGTGCCAGTAGTATAAGCCCCGACAGGGGGTATGAGCAGTTCTTC. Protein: CASSISPDRGYEQFF.

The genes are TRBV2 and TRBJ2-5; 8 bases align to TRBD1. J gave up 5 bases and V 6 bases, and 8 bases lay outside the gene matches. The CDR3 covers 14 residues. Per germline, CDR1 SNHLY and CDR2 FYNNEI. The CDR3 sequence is CASSPAGGYETQYF. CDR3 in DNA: TGTGCCAGCAGCCCCGCAGGGGGCTATGAGACCCAGTACTTC.

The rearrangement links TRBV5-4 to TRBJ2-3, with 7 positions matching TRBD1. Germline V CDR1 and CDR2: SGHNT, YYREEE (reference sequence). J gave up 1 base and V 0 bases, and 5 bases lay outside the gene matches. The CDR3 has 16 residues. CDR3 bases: TGTGCCAGCAGCTTGGAAGGGGGCCAGGGCACAGATACGCAGTATTTT. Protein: CASSLEGGQGTDTQYF.

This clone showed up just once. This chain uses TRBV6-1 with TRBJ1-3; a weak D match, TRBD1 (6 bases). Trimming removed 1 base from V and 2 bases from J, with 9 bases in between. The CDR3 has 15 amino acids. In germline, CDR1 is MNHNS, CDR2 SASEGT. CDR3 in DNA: TGTGCCAGCAGTGAAGTGGGGGGGCCTGGAAACACCATATATTTT. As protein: CASSEVGGPGNTIYF.

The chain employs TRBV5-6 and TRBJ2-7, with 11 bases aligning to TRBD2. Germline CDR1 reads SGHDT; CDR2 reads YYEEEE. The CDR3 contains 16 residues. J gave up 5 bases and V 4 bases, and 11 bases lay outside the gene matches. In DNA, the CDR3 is TGTGCCAGCAGCCGAGAACTACTAGCGGGAGCCGACGAGCAGTACTTC. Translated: CASSRELLAGADEQYF. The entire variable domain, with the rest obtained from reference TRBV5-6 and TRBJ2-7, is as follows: DAGVTQSPTHLIKTRGQQVTLRCSPKSGHDTVSWYQQALGQGPQFIFQYYEEEERQRGNFPDRFSGHQFPNYSSELNVNALLLGDSALYLCASSRELLAGADEQYFGPGTRLTVT.